The next 20 T cell receptor beta chains were all read from a single sample in a study of shared clonotypes between healthy human individuals. Clones were read by immunoSEQ multiplex PCR, and TCRdb kept only the in-frame ones, dropping some. The table lists about 520,000 clones, approximately 95% of them singletons, with around 0.066% in the top ten. Sequenced: naive CD4+ T cells sorted from blood. Subset given: CD45RA+ positively selected. The receptors originated from a woman under 40 in good health.

This sequence joins TRBV4-1 and TRBJ1-4, with TRBD1 as a possible D gene (5 bases). The germline gives CDR1 MGHRA, CDR2 YSYEKL. V was cut by 4 bases and J by 7 bases, with 16 bases left in between. This CDR3 has 15 amino acids. CDR3 in DNA: TGCGCCAGCAGCCCCCACGGGGGGGACGGTGAAAAACTGTTTTTT. Translation: CASSPHGGDGEKLFF.

This chain joins TRBV28 and TRBJ2-5; a weak D match, TRBD1 (7 bases). Between the trimmed V and J ends, which lost 5 bases and 2 bases, there was a span of 21 bases. This CDR3 is 17 amino acids long. CDR1 and CDR2 (germline): MDHEN, SYDVKM. DNA of the CDR3: TGTGCCAGCAGTACGGCTGCGGGGACAGTTGAACAAGAGACCCAGTACTTC. This sequence encodes CASSTAAGTVEQETQYF.

The rearrangement joins TRBV11-2 to TRBJ2-1; the match to TRBD2 covers 11 bases. The CDR3 extends over 16 amino acids. Germline-derived CDR1 and CDR2 are SGHAT and FQNNGV. J gave up 8 bases and V 1 base, and 7 bases lay outside the gene matches. The DNA of the CDR3 is TGTGCCAGCAGCTTAGTTGGTCTAGCGGGAGGCGATGAGCAGTTCTTC. It yields the protein CASSLVGLAGGDEQFF. The full variable domain, with the rest looked up from reference TRBV11-2 and TRBJ2-1, is EAGVAQSPRYKIIEKRQSVAFWCNPISGHATLYWYQQILGQGPKLLIQFQNNGVVDDSQLPKDRFSAERLKGVDSTLKIQPAKLEDSAVYLCASSLVGLAGGDEQFFGPGTRLTVL.

The V call is TRBV18, the J call TRBJ2-3; no reliable D call. Germline assignment: CDR1 KGHSH and CDR2 LQKENI. V was clipped by 2 bases and J by 3 bases, with 9 bases between them. This CDR3 region has 14 residues. The CDR3 reads CASSPGLRTDTQYF. For the CDR3, the DNA is TGTGCCAGCTCACCAGGGTTGAGAACAGATACGCAGTATTTT.

The chain carries TRBV2 and TRBJ1-5, with 9 nucleotides matching TRBD1. V gave up 6 bases and J gave up 9 bases; unmatched junction bases: 3. Germline V gene lookup returns CDR1 SNHLY and CDR2 FYNNEI. This CDR3 spans 12 amino acids. The CDR3 nucleotides read TGTGCCAGCAGGTTGGGACAGGGGCCCCAGCATTTT. Translation: CASRLGQGPQHF.

The V call is TRBV30, the J call TRBJ1-2; tentatively, D is TRBD1 (5 bases). Germline V gives CDR1 GTSNPN, CDR2 SVGIG (reference sequence). Trimming cost V 2 bases and J 0 bases, with 10 bases left between them. The CDR3 spans 14 residues. The CDR3 spells CAWSKGYTNYGYTF. In nucleotides, the CDR3 is TGTGCCTGGAGTAAGGGGTACACTAACTATGGCTACACCTTC.

CDR3 nucleotides: TGTGCCAGCAGAGGTGGGGGGACAGCTCTCTATGGCTACACCTTC. Its protein product is CASRGGGTALYGYTF. The chain couples TRBV28 to TRBJ1-2, with 7 bases that match TRBD1. Germline trimming cut 6 bases from V and 4 bases from J; bases unmatched to any gene: 11. The CDR3 loop spans 15 amino acids. CDR1 is MDHEN and CDR2 is SYDVKM in the germline V gene.

The gene calls are TRBV19 and TRBJ2-1; no firm D call. CDR1 is LNHDA and CDR2 is SQIVND in the germline V gene (reference sequence). This CDR3 is 15 amino acids long. Trimming took 1 base from V and 5 from J, leaving 12 bases between them. In nucleotides, the CDR3 is TGTGCCAGTAGTATAGGAGCAGGTAGGAACAATGAGCAGTTCTTC. Translation: CASSIGAGRNNEQFF.

The rearrangement uses TRBV10-3 and TRBJ1-5; a possible D gene is TRBD1 (6 bases). Between the trimmed V and J ends, which lost 2 bases and 5 bases, there was a span of 19 bases. The V gene's germline CDR1 is ENHRY and CDR2 SYGVKD. The CDR3 length is 17 residues. CDR3 coding DNA: TGTGCCATCAGTGAGAGACTACAGGGAGTTGGCGATCAGCCCCAGCATTTT. Protein product: CAISERLQGVGDQPQHF.

V gene TRBV11-2 combines with J gene TRBJ1-4; D is undetermined. The CDR3 extends over 11 amino acids. V lost 0 bases and J 14 bases, leaving 7 bases between the germline ends. Germline V lookup: CDR1 SGHAT, CDR2 FQNNGV. The CDR3 reads CASSLDRFLFF. The CDR3 DNA reads TGTGCCAGCAGCTTAGACCGTTTTCTGTTTTTT. Drawing the rest from reference TRBV11-2 and TRBJ1-4, the complete variable domain is EAGVAQSPRYKIIEKRQSVAFWCNPISGHATLYWYQQILGQGPKLLIQFQNNGVVDDSQLPKDRFSAERLKGVDSTLKIQPAKLEDSAVYLCASSLDRFLFFGSGTQLSVL.

The chain has TRBV2 and TRBJ2-2, with 10 positions matching TRBD2. V shed 1 base, J shed 5 bases, and the junction held 19 bases outside the gene matches. The CDR3 runs 21 residues. CDR1 and CDR2 from the germline V gene are SNHLY and FYNNEI. The CDR3 region is CASSEGVRVGLAPENTGELFF. In nucleotides, the CDR3 is TGTGCCAGCAGTGAAGGGGTTCGTGTGGGACTAGCGCCAGAGAATACCGGGGAGCTGTTTTTT.

The chain recombines TRBV7-9 with TRBJ2-5; the D gene is possibly TRBD2 (6 bases). V was pared by 3 bases and J by 2 bases, with 10 bases between. This CDR3 has 14 residues. Germline-derived CDR1 and CDR2 are SEHNR and FQNEAQ (reference sequence). The CDR3 bases are TGTGCCAGCAGCTTGAGGGCGGGGCAAGAGACCCAGTACTTC. This gives the protein CASSLRAGQETQYF. Drawing the rest from reference TRBV7-9 and TRBJ2-5, the complete variable domain is DTGVSQNPRHKITKRGQNVTFRCDPISEHNRLYWYRQTLGQGPEFLTYFQNEAQLEKSRLLSDRFSAERPKGSFSTLEIQRTEQGDSAMYLCASSLRAGQETQYFGPGTRLLVL.

The chain combines TRBV6-5 with TRBJ2-7; D not certain. Germline V gene sequence: CDR1 MNHEY, CDR2 SVGAGI. The CDR3 has 15 amino acids. Trimming removed 0 bases from V and 6 bases from J, with 15 bases in between. This CDR3 is CASSYSGRASGEQYF. The CDR3 nucleotides read TGTGCCAGCAGTTACTCGGGTAGGGCCTCGGGCGAGCAGTACTTC.

Here the CDR3 DNA reads TGTGCCAGCAGCTTGGTTTACGATCGGGGCTACACCTTC. Translation gives CASSLVYDRGYTF. This rearrangement joins TRBV5-4 to TRBJ1-2, with D uncertain. V was clipped by 0 bases and J by 8 bases, with 11 bases between them. Germline assignment: CDR1 SGHNT and CDR2 YYREEE (reference sequence). This CDR3 comprises 13 residues.

The chain joins TRBV28 to TRBJ1-2, with D possibly being TRBD1 (6 bases). The germline V gene has CDR1 MDHEN and CDR2 SYDVKM. The CDR3 is 12 amino acids. The V end lost 10 bases, the J end lost 4 bases, and 13 bases lay between the germline ends. CDR3 sequence reads: CATATGSYGYTF. Here the CDR3 DNA reads TGTGCCACAGCTACAGGGAGCTATGGCTACACCTTC.

Points on this clone: The same CDR3 arises from other DNA sequences in this sample as well. The rearrangement joins TRBV20-1 to TRBJ2-2; D uncertain. Trimming stripped 6 bases from V and 2 bases from J, with 4 bases between. CDR1 is DFQATT and CDR2 is SNEGSKA in the germline V gene (reference sequence). The CDR3 has 11 residues. CDR3: CSALNTGELFF. CDR3 coding DNA: TGCAGTGCGTTAAACACCGGGGAGCTGTTTTTT.

This clone was detected once. The chain couples TRBV7-6 to TRBJ2-2; possible D gene TRBD2, 6 bases. Germline CDR1 is SGHVS and CDR2 is FNYEAQ. V dropped 6 bases and J dropped 4 bases, with 15 bases sitting between them. This CDR3 contains 15 residues. CDR3 in DNA: TGTGCCAGCAGTCGTTCCGGGAGTGCCACCGGGGAGCTGTTTTTT. It codes for CASSRSGSATGELFF.

This sequence joins TRBV7-7 and TRBJ2-5; TRBD1 aligns across 7 bases. There are 13 residues in the CDR3. J was trimmed by 5 bases and V by 5 bases; bases with no gene match: 5. Germline CDR1 and CDR2: SSHAT and FNYEAQ (reference sequence). The CDR3 nucleotides read TGTGCCAGCAGCATAGACAGGGAGGAGACCCAGTACTTC. Translated: CASSIDREETQYF.

The chain combines TRBV28 with TRBJ2-5, with 7 bases fitting TRBD1. The tail of the sequence fits TRBJ2-7 better, so the J call may be wrong. CDR1 and CDR2 from the germline V gene are MDHEN and SYDVKM. There are 14 residues in the CDR3. The CDR3 DNA reads TGTGCCAGCAGTGTTCGACAGGGTCTCTACGAGCAGTACTTC. It specifies CASSVRQGLYEQYF.

The genes are TRBV7-9 and TRBJ1-2; a weak D match, TRBD1 (5 bases). Germline loops: CDR1 SEHNR, CDR2 FQNEAQ (reference sequence). V was clipped by 1 base and J by 6 bases, with 9 bases between them. The CDR3 contains 13 residues. The CDR3 nucleotides are TGTGCCAGCAGCTTAGTCAGGGTCGATGGCTACACCTTC. Amino acid sequence: CASSLVRVDGYTF.